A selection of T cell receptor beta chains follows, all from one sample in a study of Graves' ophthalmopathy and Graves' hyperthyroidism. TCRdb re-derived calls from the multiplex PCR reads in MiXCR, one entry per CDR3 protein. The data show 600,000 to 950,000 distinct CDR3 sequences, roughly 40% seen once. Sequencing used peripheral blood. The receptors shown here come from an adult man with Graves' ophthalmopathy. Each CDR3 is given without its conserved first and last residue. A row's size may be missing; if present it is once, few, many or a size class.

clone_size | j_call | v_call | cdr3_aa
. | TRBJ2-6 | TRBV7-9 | ASSLVSGRPFLPGANVLT
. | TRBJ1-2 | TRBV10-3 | AISGTGGNT
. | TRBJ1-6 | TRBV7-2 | ASSARDLDWGDYSPLH
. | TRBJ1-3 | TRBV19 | ASSMGVVPSSGNTIY
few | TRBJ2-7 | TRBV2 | ATISGSYEQY
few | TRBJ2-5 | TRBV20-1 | SARDMQGQETQY
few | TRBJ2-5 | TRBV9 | ASSGGQGLGETQY
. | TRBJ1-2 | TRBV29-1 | SVETGEPPYGYT
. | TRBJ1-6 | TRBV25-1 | ASSPQTGANSPLH
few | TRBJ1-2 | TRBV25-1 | ASSAGDSTNYGYT
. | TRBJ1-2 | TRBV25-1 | ASSDSAGVNGYT
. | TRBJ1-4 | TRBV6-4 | ASLCGVGDEKLF
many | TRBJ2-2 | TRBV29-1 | SVVGVAGLNTGELF
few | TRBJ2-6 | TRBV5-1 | ASSHGRGAGGANVLT
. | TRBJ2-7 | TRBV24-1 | ASSEAISGSYEQY
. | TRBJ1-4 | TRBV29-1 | SVSTGSTNEELF
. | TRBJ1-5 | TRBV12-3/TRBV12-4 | ASSLALGQGTQPQH
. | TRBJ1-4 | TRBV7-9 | ASSLRGTGNEKLF
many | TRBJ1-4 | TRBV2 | ASSRGAANEKLF
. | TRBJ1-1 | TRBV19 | ASSMFQGYEAF
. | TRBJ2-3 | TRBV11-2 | ASSSRTGGGTDTQY